This TCR beta chain is drawn from a study of cytomegalovirus exposure and HLA in healthy donors. The wider study: The 600 to 800 first-cohort repertoires shared a platform with the 130 or so validation repertoires, as reported in a later analysis.

Looked up from germline, CDR1 is SGHAT and CDR2 is FQNNGV. The J segment lost 5 bases and the V segment lost 0 bases, leaving 8 bases of the junction unmatched. This CDR3 comprises 18 residues. Study results and limitations: Accounts indicate the classifier identified cytomegalovirus status with strong specificity and sensitivity. The CMV antigen specificity of a few CMV-associated chains was confirmed through in vitro analysis. Associated with cytomegalovirus, according to the listing, were 150 to 200 TCR beta chains.

Notes on this clone: Its matching antigen is unknown.

Assay used: immunoSEQ multiplex PCR; TCRdb lists only in-frame clones, some missing. Among about 140,000 clones, about 95% were seen once, and the ten largest hold less than 2%. The chain has TRBV11-2 and TRBJ2-5; 14 bases are shared with TRBD2. Sequencing was performed on PBMCs. The sequence was collected from a young man in good health and CMV-seropositive. The CDR3 loop is CASSLEAGTSGGTETQYF. CDR3 bases: TGTGCCAGCAGCTTAGAAGCCGGGACTAGCGGGGGAACGGAGACCCAGTACTTC.